One T cell receptor beta chain is described in this entry. The CDR3 runs 17 residues. V lost 0 bases, J lost 2 bases, and 14 bases lay in between. CDR1 and CDR2 (germline): ENHRY, SYGVKD. Method: immunoSEQ multiplex PCR; TCRdb's copy keeps in-frame clones and lacks some. The table lists some 190,000 clones, around 81% of them singletons. This entry belongs to a study of blood T cell repertoires in COVID-19. Study details: In each case, the material was cDNA or gDNA derived from T cells, B-cell-depleted T cells, or PBMCs.

The clonotype comes from a woman aged 40 to 49 with COVID-19, enrolled during active disease. Material for sequencing was peripheral blood. The chain links TRBV10-3 to TRBJ2-1; D uncertain. The CDR3 sequence: CAISESERPGPYNEQFF. The CDR3 nucleotides read TGTGCCATCAGTGAGTCTGAGCGTCCTGGTCCCTACAATGAGCAGTTCTTC.